These T cell receptor beta chains were read from a single sample in a study of molecular identifiers for immune sequencing clone quantification. TCRdb re-called the PCR reads with MiXCR, one entry per CDR3 protein. The sample includes approximately 500,000 distinct CDR3 sequences, about 25% seen only once; the top ten take roughly 0.77%. Material for sequencing was naive CD8+ T cells from blood, with Jurkat cell RNA spiked in. The receptors here all came from a human donor in good health. Some libraries in this study had Jurkat cell RNA spiked in. Both conserved end residues are part of each CDR3. Each record gives: clone size, V gene, J gene, D gene, CDR3 DNA, CDR3 protein. The D gene is left open where the match is weak. A clone size is listed for some rows: how often the clone was seen (once, few, many), or a class if it is expanded.

clone size: few
V gene: TRBV4-3
J gene: TRBJ2-4
D gene: .
CDR3 DNA: TGCGCCAGCAGCCAAGACTGGGGGGGGGCCCAAGCTTTC
CDR3 protein: CASSQDWGGAQAF

clone size: .
V gene: TRBV20-1
J gene: TRBJ2-7
D gene: .
CDR3 DNA: TGCAGTGCTAGAGATTCAGAGGGGCAGTTGGCCTACGAGCAGTACTTC
CDR3 protein: CSARDSEGQLAYEQYF

clone size: .
V gene: TRBV11-2
J gene: TRBJ1-5
D gene: .
CDR3 DNA: TGTGCCAGCAGCCCCTCGGCGGATAGCAATCAGCCCCAGCATTTT
CDR3 protein: CASSPSADSNQPQHF

clone size: many
V gene: TRBV29-1
J gene: TRBJ2-7
D gene: TRBD1
CDR3 DNA: TGCAGCGTTGAAGATTCACAGGGGGGTTACGAGCAGTACTTC
CDR3 protein: CSVEDSQGGYEQYF

clone size: few
V gene: TRBV7-2
J gene: TRBJ2-1
D gene: .
CDR3 DNA: TGTGCCAGCAGCTTAGGAAGCTTCGTAGAGCAGTTCTTC
CDR3 protein: CASSLGSFVEQFF

clone size: many
V gene: TRBV5-1
J gene: TRBJ1-1
D gene: TRBD1
CDR3 DNA: TGCGCCAGCAGCTTGACAGGGGGTTACACTGAAGCTTTCTTT
CDR3 protein: CASSLTGGYTEAFF

clone size: .
V gene: TRBV9
J gene: TRBJ2-3
D gene: TRBD2
CDR3 DNA: TGTGCCAGCAGCGTAATAACTAGCGGCGCAGATACGCAGTATTTT
CDR3 protein: CASSVITSGADTQYF

clone size: .
V gene: TRBV19
J gene: TRBJ2-7
D gene: TRBD1
CDR3 DNA: TGTGCCAGTAGTATGACAGGGCCCTGGGAGCAGTACTTC
CDR3 protein: CASSMTGPWEQYF

clone size: few
V gene: TRBV4-1
J gene: TRBJ2-1
D gene: TRBD1
CDR3 DNA: TGCGCCAGCAGCCACGAACCGACAGGGCGCAATGAGCAGTTCTTC
CDR3 protein: CASSHEPTGRNEQFF

clone size: few
V gene: TRBV5-6
J gene: TRBJ2-7
D gene: .
CDR3 DNA: TGTGCCAGCAGCCGCGGGGAAAGCTCCTACGAGCAGTACTTC
CDR3 protein: CASSRGESSYEQYF

clone size: many
V gene: TRBV7-2
J gene: TRBJ1-1
D gene: TRBD1
CDR3 DNA: TGTGCCAGCAGCTTAGCGGTCGGACAGGTGAACACTGAAGCTTTCTTT
CDR3 protein: CASSLAVGQVNTEAFF

clone size: few
V gene: TRBV5-1
J gene: TRBJ1-3
D gene: TRBD1
CDR3 DNA: TGCGCCAGCAGTACCCGGACAGGAGCCTCTGGAAACACCATATATTTT
CDR3 protein: CASSTRTGASGNTIYF

clone size: few
V gene: TRBV9
J gene: TRBJ2-7
D gene: TRBD1
CDR3 DNA: TGTGCCAGCAGCGTAGAGGGACAGGGGGCCTACGAGCAGTACTTC
CDR3 protein: CASSVEGQGAYEQYF

clone size: many
V gene: TRBV20-1
J gene: TRBJ2-3
D gene: TRBD2
CDR3 DNA: TGCAGTGCTACGAGACTAGCTCTTTCTAGCACAGATACGCAGTATTTT
CDR3 protein: CSATRLALSSTDTQYF

clone size: .
V gene: TRBV6-6
J gene: TRBJ2-5
D gene: .
CDR3 DNA: TGTGCCAGCAGTCTCAAGACATTCCAAGAGACCCAGTACTTC
CDR3 protein: CASSLKTFQETQYF

clone size: .
V gene: TRBV3-1
J gene: TRBJ2-7
D gene: .
CDR3 DNA: TGTGCCAGCAGCCAAGATTTCGACGGTTCCTACGAGCAGTACTTC
CDR3 protein: CASSQDFDGSYEQYF

clone size: many
V gene: TRBV18
J gene: TRBJ2-3
D gene: .
CDR3 DNA: TGTGCCAGCTCACCGTCTGGCGGCTCTAGCACAGATACGCAGTATTTT
CDR3 protein: CASSPSGGSSTDTQYF

clone size: many
V gene: TRBV7-2
J gene: TRBJ2-3
D gene: TRBD2
CDR3 DNA: TGTGCCAGCAGCCGAGAGGGGCTAGCGGGCACAGATACGCAGTATTTT
CDR3 protein: CASSREGLAGTDTQYF

clone size: few
V gene: TRBV2
J gene: TRBJ2-1
D gene: .
CDR3 DNA: TGTGCCAGCAGTGAAGCCGAGGTCAACTCCTACAATGAGCAGTTCTTC
CDR3 protein: CASSEAEVNSYNEQFF

clone size: many
V gene: TRBV7-8
J gene: TRBJ2-7
D gene: TRBD1
CDR3 DNA: TGTGCCAGCAGCAACTGGACAGGGGCGCCCTACGAGCAGTACTTC
CDR3 protein: CASSNWTGAPYEQYF

clone size: few
V gene: TRBV12-3/TRBV12-4
J gene: TRBJ1-1
D gene: .
CDR3 DNA: TGTGCCAGCAGTTTATCGGGTACGAGTGATTGGGGGAGTGGCACTGAAGCTTTCTTT
CDR3 protein: CASSLSGTSDWGSGTEAFF

clone size: .
V gene: TRBV7-9
J gene: TRBJ2-7
D gene: .
CDR3 DNA: TGTGCCAGCACCGATGGCAGAAGAGCCTACGAGCAGTACTTC
CDR3 protein: CASTDGRRAYEQYF

clone size: .
V gene: TRBV5-6
J gene: TRBJ2-5
D gene: .
CDR3 DNA: TGTGCCAGCAGCGGCCTCCGGGCAGTCCAAGAGACCCAGTACTTC
CDR3 protein: CASSGLRAVQETQYF

clone size: few
V gene: TRBV7-9
J gene: TRBJ2-7
D gene: TRBD1
CDR3 DNA: TGTGCCAGCAGCGCCTTGGGACAGAGAGACTCCTACGAGCAGTACTTC
CDR3 protein: CASSALGQRDSYEQYF

clone size: .
V gene: TRBV28
J gene: TRBJ2-7
D gene: .
CDR3 DNA: TGTGCCAGCAGCTCCCACGGGACCTTCCGCAGCTCGCCGTCCTACGAGCAGTACTTC
CDR3 protein: CASSSHGTFRSSPSYEQYF

clone size: .
V gene: TRBV7-9
J gene: TRBJ2-1
D gene: .
CDR3 DNA: TGTGCCAGCAGCGATCGGGCTAGCGAGTACAATGAGCAGTTCTTC
CDR3 protein: CASSDRASEYNEQFF

clone size: few
V gene: TRBV13
J gene: TRBJ2-2
D gene: .
CDR3 DNA: TGTGCCAGCAGCACCCTAGGGGAAGTTCTTGACGGGGAGCTGTTTTTT
CDR3 protein: CASSTLGEVLDGELFF

clone size: .
V gene: TRBV6-5
J gene: TRBJ1-4
D gene: .
CDR3 DNA: TGTGCCAGCAGTTGCGGGGTTGCCACAACTAATGAAAAACTGTTTTTT
CDR3 protein: CASSCGVATTNEKLFF

clone size: few
V gene: TRBV7-9
J gene: TRBJ2-1
D gene: .
CDR3 DNA: TGTGCCAGCAGCGCGGCCTGGGATGAGCAGTTCTTC
CDR3 protein: CASSAAWDEQFF

clone size: many
V gene: TRBV28
J gene: TRBJ2-7
D gene: TRBD2
CDR3 DNA: TGTGCCAGCAGTTCGTCGATCCTCGCGGGAGGGCCTAGTTACGAGCAGTACTTC
CDR3 protein: CASSSSILAGGPSYEQYF

clone size: once
V gene: TRBV7-3
J gene: TRBJ2-5
D gene: .
CDR3 DNA: TGTGCCAGCAGCCCACATCGCAGGGGGGAGCCCCAGTACTTC
CDR3 protein: CASSPHRRGEPQYF

clone size: few
V gene: TRBV6-5
J gene: TRBJ2-4
D gene: TRBD2
CDR3 DNA: TGTGCCAGCAACCCTCCCGACGGGACTAGCGGGGGAGGGGGCAAAAACATTCAGTACTTC
CDR3 protein: CASNPPDGTSGGGGKNIQYF

clone size: .
V gene: TRBV11-2
J gene: TRBJ2-5
D gene: .
CDR3 DNA: TGTGCCAGCAGCTTAGTTGGGGGGCTTCCCGAGCCCCAGTACTTC
CDR3 protein: CASSLVGGLPEPQYF

clone size: .
V gene: TRBV4-3
J gene: TRBJ2-1
D gene: TRBD2
CDR3 DNA: TGCGCCAGCAGCCAAGAAGCCGATAGCGGGGCTTACAGTGAGCAGTTCTTC
CDR3 protein: CASSQEADSGAYSEQFF

clone size: many
V gene: TRBV7-9
J gene: TRBJ1-5
D gene: .
CDR3 DNA: TGTGCCAGCAGCCCGACGGATAGCAATCAGCCCCAGCATTTT
CDR3 protein: CASSPTDSNQPQHF

clone size: .
V gene: TRBV5-6
J gene: TRBJ1-5
D gene: TRBD1
CDR3 DNA: TGTGCCAGCAGCCGGCAAGGGACAGGGGAGGAGAGGGTTAGCAATCAGCCCCAGCATTTT
CDR3 protein: CASSRQGTGEERVSNQPQHF

clone size: .
V gene: TRBV13
J gene: TRBJ2-2
D gene: .
CDR3 DNA: TGTGCCAGCAGCTCATTCGGGGGCACCGGGGAGCTGTTTTTT
CDR3 protein: CASSSFGGTGELFF

clone size: .
V gene: TRBV19
J gene: TRBJ2-7
D gene: .
CDR3 DNA: TGTGCCAGTAGTATAGCCTCGGGGGCGCTGACCTACGAGCAGTACTTC
CDR3 protein: CASSIASGALTYEQYF

clone size: .
V gene: TRBV20-1
J gene: TRBJ2-1
D gene: TRBD1
CDR3 DNA: TGCAGTGCGGACAGGGGGCGAAGGTACAATGAGCGGTTCTTC
CDR3 protein: CSADRGRRYNERFF

clone size: .
V gene: TRBV7-9
J gene: TRBJ2-2
D gene: TRBD1
CDR3 DNA: TGTGCCAGCAGCCCGACAGGGGTTTTCACCGGGGAGCTGTTTTTT
CDR3 protein: CASSPTGVFTGELFF

clone size: .
V gene: TRBV4-3
J gene: TRBJ1-2
D gene: .
CDR3 DNA: TGCGCCAGCAGCCAAGATGCAAGGGATGGCTATGGCTACACCTTC
CDR3 protein: CASSQDARDGYGYTF

clone size: .
V gene: TRBV27
J gene: TRBJ2-7
D gene: .
CDR3 DNA: TGTGCCAGCAGTTTATCGTCCATTAACTCCTACGAGCAGTACTTC
CDR3 protein: CASSLSSINSYEQYF

clone size: many
V gene: TRBV7-9
J gene: TRBJ2-4
D gene: .
CDR3 DNA: TGTGCCAGCAGCCCGCCAGCTGCACCAAACATTCAGTACTTC
CDR3 protein: CASSPPAAPNIQYF